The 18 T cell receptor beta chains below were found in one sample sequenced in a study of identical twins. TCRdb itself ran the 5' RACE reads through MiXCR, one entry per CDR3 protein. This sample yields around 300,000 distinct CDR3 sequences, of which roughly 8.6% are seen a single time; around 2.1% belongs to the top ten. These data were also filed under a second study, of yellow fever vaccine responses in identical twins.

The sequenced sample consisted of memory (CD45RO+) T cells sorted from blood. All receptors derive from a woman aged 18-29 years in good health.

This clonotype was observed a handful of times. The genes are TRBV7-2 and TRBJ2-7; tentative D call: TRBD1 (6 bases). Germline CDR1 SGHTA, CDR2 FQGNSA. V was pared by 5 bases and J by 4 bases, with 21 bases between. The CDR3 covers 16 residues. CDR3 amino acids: CASSTAGTRGSYEQYF. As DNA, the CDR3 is TGTGCCAGCAGCACCGCCGGGACAAGGGGTTCGTACGAGCAGTACTTC. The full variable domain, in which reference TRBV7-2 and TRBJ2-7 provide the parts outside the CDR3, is GAGVSQSPSNKVTEKGKDVELRCDPISGHTALYWYRQSLGQGLEFLIYFQGNSAPDKSGLPSDRFSAERTGGSVSTLTIQRTQQEDSAVYLCASSTAGTRGSYEQYFGPGTRLTVT.

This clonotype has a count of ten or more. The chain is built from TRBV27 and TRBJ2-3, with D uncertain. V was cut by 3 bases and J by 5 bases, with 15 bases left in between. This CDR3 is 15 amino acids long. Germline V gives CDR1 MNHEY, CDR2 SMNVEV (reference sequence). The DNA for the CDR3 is TGTGCCAGCAGTTTCCGGTGGGCCTCAGAAGATACGCAGTATTTT. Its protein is CASSFRWASEDTQYF.

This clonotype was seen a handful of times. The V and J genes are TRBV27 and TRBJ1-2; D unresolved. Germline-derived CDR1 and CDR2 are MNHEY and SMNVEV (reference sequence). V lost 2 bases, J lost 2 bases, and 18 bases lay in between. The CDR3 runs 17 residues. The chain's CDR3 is CASSLGVRATGNYGYTF. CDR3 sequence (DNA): TGTGCCAGCAGTTTAGGGGTTCGGGCCACCGGGAACTATGGCTACACCTTC.

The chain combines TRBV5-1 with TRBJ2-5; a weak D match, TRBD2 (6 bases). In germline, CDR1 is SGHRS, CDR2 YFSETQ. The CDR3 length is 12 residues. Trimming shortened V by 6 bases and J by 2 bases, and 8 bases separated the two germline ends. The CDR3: CASTGGQETQYF. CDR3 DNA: TGCGCCAGCACCGGGGGACAAGAGACCCAGTACTTC. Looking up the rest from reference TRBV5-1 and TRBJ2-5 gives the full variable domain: KAGVTQTPRYLIKTRGQQVTLSCSPISGHRSVSWYQQTPGQGLQFLFEYFSETQRNKGNFPGRFSGRQFSNSRSEMNVSTLELGDSALYLCASTGGQETQYFGPGTRLLVL.

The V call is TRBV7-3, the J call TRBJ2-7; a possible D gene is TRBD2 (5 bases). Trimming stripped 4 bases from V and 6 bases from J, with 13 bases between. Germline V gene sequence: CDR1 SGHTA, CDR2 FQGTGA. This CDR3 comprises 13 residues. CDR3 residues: CASSSSGGLEQYF. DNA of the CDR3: TGTGCCAGCAGCTCCAGCGGCGGTCTCGAGCAGTACTTC.

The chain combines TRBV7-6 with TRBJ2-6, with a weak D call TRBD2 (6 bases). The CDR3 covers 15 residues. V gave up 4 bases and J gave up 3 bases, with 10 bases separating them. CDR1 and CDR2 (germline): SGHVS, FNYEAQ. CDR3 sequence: CASSSRGDGANVLTF. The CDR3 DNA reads TGTGCCAGCAGCTCCCGCGGGGATGGGGCCAACGTCCTGACTTTC.

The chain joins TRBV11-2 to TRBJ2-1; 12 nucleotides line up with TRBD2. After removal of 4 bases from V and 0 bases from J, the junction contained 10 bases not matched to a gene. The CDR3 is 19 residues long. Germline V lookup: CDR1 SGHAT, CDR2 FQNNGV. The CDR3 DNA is TGTGCCAGCAGCTCCCGACTAGCGGGGGACCTCCCCTCCTACAATGAGCAGTTCTTC. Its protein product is CASSSRLAGDLPSYNEQFF.

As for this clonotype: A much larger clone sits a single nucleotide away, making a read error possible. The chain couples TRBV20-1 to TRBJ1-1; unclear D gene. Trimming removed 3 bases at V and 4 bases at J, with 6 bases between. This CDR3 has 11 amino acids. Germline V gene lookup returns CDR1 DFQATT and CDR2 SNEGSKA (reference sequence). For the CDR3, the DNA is TGCAGTGCTAGGGTCACCACTGAAGCTTTCTTT. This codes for CSARVTTEAFF.

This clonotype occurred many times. As DNA, the CDR3 is TGTGCCAGCAGCCCACGCCGTGGGACAGGGCCCACCGGGGAGCTGTTTTTT. Protein product: CASSPRRGTGPTGELFF. The J gene is TRBJ2-2, the V gene TRBV16, with 9 nucleotides matching TRBD1. Germline assignment: CDR1 KGHSY and CDR2 FQNENV. With 4 bases clipped from V and 4 bases from J, the junction kept 10 bases outside the gene matches. The CDR3 spans 17 residues. Full variable domain (missing parts from reference TRBV16 and TRBJ2-2): GEEVAQTPKHLVRGEGQKAKLYCAPIKGHSYVFWYQQVLKNEFKFLISFQNENVFDETGMPKERFSAKCLPNSPCSLEIQATKLEDSAVYFCASSPRRGTGPTGELFFGEGSRLTVL.

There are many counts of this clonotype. DNA of the CDR3: TGTGCCAGCACTCCCACTAGCGGGGGGGGAGAGACCCAGTACTTC. Protein sequence: CASTPTSGGGETQYF. The chain links TRBV6-2 or TRBV6-3 to TRBJ2-5, with 13 bases identical to TRBD2. Losses at the gene ends were 7 bases for V and 4 bases for J; bases not matched to a gene: 6. The CDR3 runs 15 residues. The germline CDR1 and CDR2 sequences are MNHEY and SVGEGT.

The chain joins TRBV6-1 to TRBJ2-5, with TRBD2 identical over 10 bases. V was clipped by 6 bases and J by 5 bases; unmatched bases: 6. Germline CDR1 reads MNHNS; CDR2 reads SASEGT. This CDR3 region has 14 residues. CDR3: CASSKRGGPETQYF. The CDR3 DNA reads TGTGCCAGCAGCAAGCGGGGGGGCCCGGAGACCCAGTACTTC.

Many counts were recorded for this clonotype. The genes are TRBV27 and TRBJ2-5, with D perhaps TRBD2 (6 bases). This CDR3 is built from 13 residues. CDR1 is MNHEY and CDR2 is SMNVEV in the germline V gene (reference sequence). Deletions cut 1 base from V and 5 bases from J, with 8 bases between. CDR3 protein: CASSLWGGETQYF. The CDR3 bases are TGTGCCAGCAGTTTATGGGGAGGCGAGACCCAGTACTTC.

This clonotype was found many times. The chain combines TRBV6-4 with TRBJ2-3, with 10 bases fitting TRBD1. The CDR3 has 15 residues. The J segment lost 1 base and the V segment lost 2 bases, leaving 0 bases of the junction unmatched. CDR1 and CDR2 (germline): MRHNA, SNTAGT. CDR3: CASSDGTGGTDTQYF. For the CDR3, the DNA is TGTGCCAGCAGTGACGGGACAGGGGGCACAGATACGCAGTATTTT.

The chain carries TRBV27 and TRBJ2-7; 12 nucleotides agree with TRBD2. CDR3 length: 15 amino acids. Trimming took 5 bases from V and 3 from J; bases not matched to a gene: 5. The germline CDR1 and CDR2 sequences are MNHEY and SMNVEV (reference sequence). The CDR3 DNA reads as TGTGCCAGCAGTCCATGGACTAGCGGGAACTACGAGCAGTACTTC. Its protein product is CASSPWTSGNYEQYF.

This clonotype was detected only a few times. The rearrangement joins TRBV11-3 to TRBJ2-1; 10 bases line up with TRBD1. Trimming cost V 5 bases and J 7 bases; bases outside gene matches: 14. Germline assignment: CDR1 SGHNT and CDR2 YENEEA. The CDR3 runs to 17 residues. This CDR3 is CASSLGGKGTGDNEQFF. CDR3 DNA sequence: TGTGCCAGCAGCCTAGGAGGAAAGGGGACAGGGGATAATGAGCAGTTCTTC.

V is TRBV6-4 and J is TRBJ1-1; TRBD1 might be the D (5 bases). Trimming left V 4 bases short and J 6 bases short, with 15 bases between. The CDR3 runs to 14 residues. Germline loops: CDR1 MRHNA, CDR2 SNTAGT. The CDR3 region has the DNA TGTGCCAGCAGTGGCTCAATGGGGGGAGCTGAAGCTTTCTTT. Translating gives CASSGSMGGAEAFF.

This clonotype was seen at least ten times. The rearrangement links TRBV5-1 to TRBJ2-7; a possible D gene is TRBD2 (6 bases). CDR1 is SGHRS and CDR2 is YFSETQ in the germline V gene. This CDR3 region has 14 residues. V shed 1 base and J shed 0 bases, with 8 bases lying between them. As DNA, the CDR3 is TGCGCCAGCAGCTTGTACGGGAGCTCCTACGAGCAGTACTTC. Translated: CASSLYGSSYEQYF.

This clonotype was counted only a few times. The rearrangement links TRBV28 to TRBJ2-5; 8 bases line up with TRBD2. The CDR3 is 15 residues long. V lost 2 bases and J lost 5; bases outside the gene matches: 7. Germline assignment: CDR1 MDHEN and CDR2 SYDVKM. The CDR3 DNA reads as TGTGCCAGCAGTTTAGGGGGAGCGGGAGCCGAGACCCAGTACTTC. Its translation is CASSLGGAGAETQYF.